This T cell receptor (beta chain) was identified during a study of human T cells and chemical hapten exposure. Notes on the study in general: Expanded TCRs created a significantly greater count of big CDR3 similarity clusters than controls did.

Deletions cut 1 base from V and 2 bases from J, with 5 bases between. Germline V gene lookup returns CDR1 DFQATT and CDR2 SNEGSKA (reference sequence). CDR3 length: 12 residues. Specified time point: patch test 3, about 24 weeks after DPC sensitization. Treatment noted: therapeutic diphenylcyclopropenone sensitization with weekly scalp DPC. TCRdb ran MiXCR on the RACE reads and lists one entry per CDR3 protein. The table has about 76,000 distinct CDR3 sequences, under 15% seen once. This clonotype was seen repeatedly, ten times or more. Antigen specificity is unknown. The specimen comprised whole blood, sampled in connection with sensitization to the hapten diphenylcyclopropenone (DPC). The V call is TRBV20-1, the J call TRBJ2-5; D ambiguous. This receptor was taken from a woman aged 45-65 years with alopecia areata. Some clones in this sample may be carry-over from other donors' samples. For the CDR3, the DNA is TGCAGTGCTAGAGGGGATCAAGAGACCCAGTACTTC. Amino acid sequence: CSARGDQETQYF.